Listed below are T cell receptor beta chains from one sample, sequenced in a study of chemoradiotherapy in HPV16-positive cancers. Clones were sequenced by immunoSEQ multiplex PCR, and TCRdb holds only the in-frame ones, with some missing. The profile covers over 800 clones, with approximately 88% appearing a single time and roughly 6.3% taken by the ten largest. The sample consisted of tumor tissue, taken from a patient who underwent chemoradiotherapy. These receptors were collected from a human donor with HPV-associated anogenital cancer. The CDR3 runs from the conserved cysteine through the conserved F or W. D genes are given only for firm matches. Clone size is stated in some rows and not others, as once, few, many or a class when expanded.

abundance: -
v_gene: TRBV5-6
d_gene: TRBD1
j_gene: TRBJ1-2
CDR3aa: CASSPGSGGMEGYTF
CDR3nt: TGTGCCAGCAGCCCAGGCTCAGGGGGAATGGAGGGCTACACCTTC

abundance: -
v_gene: TRBV14
d_gene: -
j_gene: TRBJ2-2
CDR3aa: CASSPPGVHTGELFF
CDR3nt: TGTGCCAGCAGCCCCCCAGGGGTGCACACCGGGGAGCTGTTTTTT

abundance: -
v_gene: TRBV7-2
d_gene: TRBD1
j_gene: TRBJ1-5
CDR3aa: CASSGKGTVSNQPQHF
CDR3nt: TGTGCCAGCAGCGGAAAAGGGACAGTTAGCAATCAGCCCCAGCATTTT

abundance: -
v_gene: TRBV19
d_gene: TRBD1
j_gene: TRBJ1-2
CDR3aa: CASTPVDRAYGYTF
CDR3nt: TGTGCCAGTACTCCCGTCGACAGGGCCTATGGCTACACCTTC

abundance: once
v_gene: TRBV30
d_gene: -
j_gene: TRBJ1-5
CDR3aa: CAWSGGRDQPQHF
CDR3nt: TGTGCCTGGAGTGGGGGGCGCGATCAGCCCCAGCATTTT

abundance: -
v_gene: TRBV27
d_gene: -
j_gene: TRBJ1-2
CDR3aa: CASSISGYSYGYTF
CDR3nt: TGTGCCAGCAGCATATCAGGGTACAGCTATGGCTACACCTTC

abundance: -
v_gene: TRBV10-2
d_gene: TRBD2
j_gene: TRBJ2-7
CDR3aa: CASAEDAGAAYEQYF
CDR3nt: TGCGCCAGCGCCGAGGACGCGGGAGCGGCATACGAGCAGTACTTC

abundance: -
v_gene: TRBV28
d_gene: TRBD1
j_gene: TRBJ1-4
CDR3aa: CASSLYDRATNEKLFF
CDR3nt: TGTGCCAGCAGTTTATATGACAGGGCAACTAATGAAAAACTGTTTTTT

abundance: -
v_gene: TRBV13
d_gene: -
j_gene: TRBJ2-1
CDR3aa: CASSLGQADSYNEQFF
CDR3nt: TGTGCCAGCAGCTTAGGGCAGGCGGACTCCTACAATGAGCAGTTCTTC

abundance: -
v_gene: TRBV7-6
d_gene: -
j_gene: TRBJ1-2
CDR3aa: CASSRTEGRDGYTF
CDR3nt: TGTGCCAGCAGCCGGACGGAGGGTAGAGATGGCTACACCTTC

abundance: -
v_gene: TRBV2
d_gene: TRBD1
j_gene: TRBJ2-1
CDR3aa: CASRKQGDEQFF
CDR3nt: TGTGCCAGCAGGAAACAGGGGGATGAGCAGTTCTTC

abundance: once
v_gene: TRBV7-2
d_gene: -
j_gene: TRBJ2-1
CDR3aa: CASSPRGEAFNEQFF
CDR3nt: TGTGCCAGCAGCCCCCGAGGGGAAGCCTTCAATGAGCAGTTCTTC

abundance: -
v_gene: TRBV7-3
d_gene: -
j_gene: TRBJ1-2
CDR3aa: CASSLTREYGYTF
CDR3nt: TGTGCCAGCAGCTTAACGAGGGAGTATGGCTACACCTTC

abundance: -
v_gene: TRBV4-3
d_gene: -
j_gene: TRBJ2-3
CDR3aa: CASSRLGVTDTQYF
CDR3nt: TGCGCCAGCAGCCGGCTGGGAGTAACAGATACGCAGTATTTT

abundance: -
v_gene: TRBV30
d_gene: TRBD2
j_gene: TRBJ2-1
CDR3aa: CAWNRREKFNEQFF
CDR3nt: TGTGCCTGGAACCGGCGGGAGAAGTTTAATGAGCAGTTCTTC

abundance: -
v_gene: TRBV10-1
d_gene: -
j_gene: TRBJ1-1
CDR3aa: CASSEFQGTEAFF
CDR3nt: TGCGCCAGCAGTGAGTTCCAGGGCACTGAAGCTTTCTTT

abundance: -
v_gene: TRBV30
d_gene: -
j_gene: TRBJ1-1
CDR3aa: CAWSGFPRGGNTEAFF
CDR3nt: TGTGCCTGGAGTGGGTTCCCAAGGGGGGGAAACACTGAAGCTTTCTTT

abundance: -
v_gene: TRBV11-1
d_gene: -
j_gene: TRBJ2-6
CDR3aa: CASSLARKGNGANVLTF
CDR3nt: TGTGCCAGCAGCTTAGCGCGTAAGGGGAACGGGGCCAACGTCCTGACTTTC